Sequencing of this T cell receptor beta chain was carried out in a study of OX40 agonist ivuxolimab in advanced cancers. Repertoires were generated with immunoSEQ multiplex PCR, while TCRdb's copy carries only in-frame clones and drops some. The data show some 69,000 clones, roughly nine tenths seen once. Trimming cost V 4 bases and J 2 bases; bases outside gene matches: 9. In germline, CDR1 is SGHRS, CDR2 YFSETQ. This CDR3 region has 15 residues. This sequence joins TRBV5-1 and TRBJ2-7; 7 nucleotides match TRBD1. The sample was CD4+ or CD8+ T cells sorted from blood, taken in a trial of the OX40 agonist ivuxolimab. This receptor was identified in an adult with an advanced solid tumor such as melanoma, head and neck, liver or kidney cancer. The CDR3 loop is CASSVLGQVPYEQYF. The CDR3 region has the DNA TGCGCCAGCAGCGTCCTTGGACAGGTGCCCTACGAGCAGTACTTC.